Many counts were recorded for the clone carrying this T cell receptor (beta chain). As yet, its antigen is unknown. As it was prepared, the TCRbeta library received unique molecular identifiers. MiXCR, applied by TCRdb to the PCR reads, yields one record per CDR3 protein. This table holds some 200,000 distinct CDR3 sequences, around 9.2% found once. This sample was taken from a study of T-cell reconstitution after alpha-beta-depleted transplantation in children. The V end was cut by 1 base, the J end by 2 bases, with 8 bases between. This CDR3 has 14 amino acids. The germline V gene has CDR1 SGHDN and CDR2 FVKESK. Study observations and caveats: For some patients, TCRbeta diversity was high at day 60 because of recipient T cells and thymic progenitors that survived. By one year post-transplant, T-cell counts and diversity largely arose from T cells that were newly produced. Alpha-beta T cells present about two months after transplant were reported to originate from several hundred expanded graft clones.

The chain is built from TRBV14 and TRBJ2-5; D not resolved. The source is a male patient aged 2-15 years who had a stem cell transplant for acute myeloid leukemia, so the T cells may come from the graft donor. The sequences come from PBMCs, mostly from graft donor cells, collected 360 days after TCRalphabeta/CD19-depleted stem cell transplant. CDR3 nucleotide sequence: TGTGCCAGCAGCCAAGGAACTTGGCAAGAGACCCAGTACTTC. It codes for CASSQGTWQETQYF.